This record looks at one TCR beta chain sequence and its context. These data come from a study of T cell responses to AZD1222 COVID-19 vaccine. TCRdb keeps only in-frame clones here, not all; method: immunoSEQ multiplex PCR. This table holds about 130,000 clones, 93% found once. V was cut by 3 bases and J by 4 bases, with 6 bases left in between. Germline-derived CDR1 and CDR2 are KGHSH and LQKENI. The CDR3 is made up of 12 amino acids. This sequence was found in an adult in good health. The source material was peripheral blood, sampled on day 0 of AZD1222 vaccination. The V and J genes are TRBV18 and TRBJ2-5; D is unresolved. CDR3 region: CASSPIGETQYF. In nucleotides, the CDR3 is TGTGCCAGCTCACCGATTGGAGAGACCCAGTACTTC.